This is a list of T cell receptor beta chains from one sample in a study of T cell responses to AZD1222 COVID-19 vaccine. Clones were sequenced by immunoSEQ multiplex PCR, and TCRdb holds only the in-frame ones, with some missing. The repertoire holds about 76,000 clones, with about three quarters as singletons. The sample was peripheral blood, taken 28 days after the second dose of the MenACWY control vaccine. These receptors came from an adult who received the MenACWY meningococcal vaccine as a control. The CDR3 runs from the conserved cysteine through the conserved F or W. Each record gives: CDR3 length, V gene, clone size, D gene, J gene, CDR3 DNA, CDR3 protein. A D gene is named only where the DNA matches it firmly. Rows give clone size only sometimes, using once, few, many, or a class for an expanded clone.

13	TRBV19	NA	TRBD1	TRBJ1-2	TGTGCCAGTAGTGTACAGGGGGAAGGTGGCTACACCTTC	CASSVQGEGGYTF
16	TRBV28	NA	TRBD1	TRBJ2-1	TGTGCCAGCAGTGAACCGGGACAGGGGACGTCCAATGAGCAGTTCTTC	CASSEPGQGTSNEQFF
12	TRBV28	NA	NA	TRBJ1-2	TGTGCCAGCAAGGGATTTAACTATGGCTACACCTTC	CASKGFNYGYTF
19	TRBV5-6	NA	TRBD1	TRBJ1-4	TGTGCCAGCAGCCTATACACATCGACAGGGGGGGCAACTAATGAAAAACTGTTTTTT	CASSLYTSTGGATNEKLFF
14	TRBV7-2	NA	NA	TRBJ2-3	TGTGCCAGCAGCTTAGATCCAAGCACAGATACGCAGTATTTT	CASSLDPSTDTQYF
13	TRBV5-6	NA	NA	TRBJ2-1	TGTGCCAGCAGCTTCCCTTTAGCTAATGAGCAGTTCTTC	CASSFPLANEQFF
17	TRBV5-1	NA	NA	TRBJ2-5	TGCGCCAGCAGCTTGGGACTACCCAGTCCCATGGGAGAGACCCAGTACTTC	CASSLGLPSPMGETQYF
14	TRBV5-4	NA	TRBD1	TRBJ1-1	TGTGCCGGGGGGTGGGACAGCAGGAACACTGAAGCTTTCTTT	CAGGWDSRNTEAFF
15	TRBV18	NA	NA	TRBJ1-1	TGTGCCAGCTCACCTATCGACAGGCTAAACACTGAAGCTTTCTTT	CASSPIDRLNTEAFF
15	TRBV6-6	NA	NA	TRBJ1-4	TGTGCCAGCAGTAAGAGGAGGGCAACTAATGAAAAACTGTTTTTT	CASSKRRATNEKLFF
14	TRBV27	NA	TRBD1	TRBJ2-7	TGTGCCAGCAGCGTCTCCGGGACAGGGGTCGAGCAGTACTTC	CASSVSGTGVEQYF
15	TRBV30	NA	TRBD1	TRBJ1-6	TGTGCCTGGAGTCCCTCCGGGACAGGCGGATCACCCCTCCACTTT	CAWSPSGTGGSPLHF
13	TRBV5-6	NA	NA	TRBJ1-2	TGTGCCAGCAGCCTTGACAGATCTTATGGCTACACCTTC	CASSLDRSYGYTF
16	TRBV4-1	NA	TRBD1	TRBJ2-2	TGCGCCAGCAGCCGAACTGGACAGGCGAACACCGGGGAGCTGTTTTTT	CASSRTGQANTGELFF
14	TRBV7-2	NA	NA	TRBJ1-3	TGTGCCAGCAGCAGCGGTTACTCTGGAAACACCATATATTTT	CASSSGYSGNTIYF
14	TRBV5-5	few	NA	TRBJ2-7	TGTGCCAGCAGCCTCCGAACGGATTTCGACGAGCAGTACTTC	CASSLRTDFDEQYF
15	TRBV2	NA	TRBD2	TRBJ2-1	TGTGCCAGCAGTGAACAGCGGGGCTCCTACAATGAGCAGTTCTTC	CASSEQRGSYNEQFF
13	TRBV15	NA	TRBD1	TRBJ1-3	TGTGCCACCGGTTCAGGGGGTGGAAACACCATATATTTT	CATGSGGGNTIYF
13	TRBV12-3/TRBV12-4	NA	TRBD1	TRBJ1-2	TGTGCCAGCAGTTCACAGGGGTACTATGGCTACACCTTC	CASSSQGYYGYTF
14	TRBV19	NA	NA	TRBJ1-5	TGTGCCAGTAGCAAAGGACAGCCAAATCAGCCCCAGCATTTT	CASSKGQPNQPQHF
13	TRBV3-1/TRBV3-2	NA	NA	TRBJ1-2	TGTGCCAGCAGCCCGGGGGCCCTCTATGGCTACACCTTC	CASSPGALYGYTF
16	TRBV11-2	NA	NA	TRBJ2-1	TGTGCCAGCAGCTTAGGAGGGTTAGTCTCCTACAATGAGCAGTTCTTC	CASSLGGLVSYNEQFF
14	TRBV30	once	TRBD1	TRBJ1-6	TGTGCCTGGAGTGGGGGGACAGAGGGTTCACCCCTCCACTTT	CAWSGGTEGSPLHF
16	TRBV7-9	NA	TRBD2	TRBJ2-3	TGTGCCAGCAGCTTAGTAGGCGGGGGGACCACAGATACGCAGTATTTT	CASSLVGGGTTDTQYF
16	TRBV18	once	NA	TRBJ1-6	TGTGCCAGCTCACCCGCCTCCGGGAACGCGGGGTCACCCCTCCACTTT	CASSPASGNAGSPLHF
15	TRBV14	NA	NA	TRBJ2-5	TGTGCCAGCAGCCAAACAATGGGACTTCAAGAGACCCAGTACTTC	CASSQTMGLQETQYF
16	TRBV4-3	NA	NA	TRBJ2-1	TGCGCCAGCAGCCAAGTACTCAGGGTAGGGGACAATGAGCAGTTCTTC	CASSQVLRVGDNEQFF
13	TRBV7-9	NA	NA	TRBJ2-7	TGTGCCAGCAGCCCGGGGCGGTCCTACGAGCAGTACTTC	CASSPGRSYEQYF
17	TRBV5-6	NA	NA	TRBJ1-3	TGTGCCAGCAGCCCTTCATCCGACAGGACCTCTGGAAACACCATATATTTT	CASSPSSDRTSGNTIYF
14	TRBV3-1/TRBV3-2	NA	NA	TRBJ1-4	TGTGCCAGCAGCCAAGATCGGGGCGGGGAAAAACTGTTTTTT	CASSQDRGGEKLFF
15	TRBV19	NA	NA	TRBJ1-1	TGTGCCAGTAGGCCGATCGGGGGTAGAAATACTGAAGCTTTCTTT	CASRPIGGRNTEAFF
16	TRBV21-1	NA	NA	TRBJ1-5	TGTGCCAGCAGCACCCCCGGGACAGGGGGCAATCAGCCCCAGCATTTT	CASSTPGTGGNQPQHF
16	TRBV27	NA	TRBD1	TRBJ2-2	TGTGCCAGCAGACAGGGGGCAAAAGCTTCCACCGGGGAGCTGTTTTTT	CASRQGAKASTGELFF
11	TRBV20-1	NA	NA	TRBJ2-3	TGCAGTGCTACTCTCACAGATACGCAGTATTTT	CSATLTDTQYF
17	TRBV24-1	NA	NA	TRBJ2-1	TGTGCCACCAGTGATACTGAGACTTCAGGGGACTACAATGAGCAGTTCTTC	CATSDTETSGDYNEQFF
17	TRBV7-9	NA	NA	TRBJ2-5	TGTGCCAGCGGCTCCCTGCGCCAGGACCCGAGGGGGGAGACCCAGTACTTC	CASGSLRQDPRGETQYF
16	TRBV7-8	few	NA	TRBJ2-3	TGTGCCAGCAGCCAAGACAAAATTTCTGGCACAGATACGCAGTATTTT	CASSQDKISGTDTQYF
14	TRBV6-5	NA	NA	TRBJ1-3	TGTGCCAGCAGCAACGGACAAGAAGGAAACACCATATATTTT	CASSNGQEGNTIYF
17	TRBV19	NA	NA	TRBJ2-2	TGTGCCAGTAGTTCTTCCTCCGGGTTCCCGAACACCGGGGAGCTGTTTTTT	CASSSSSGFPNTGELFF
15	TRBV7-2	NA	TRBD1	TRBJ1-1	TGTGCCAGCAGCGCTCGACAGGGTATGAACACTGAAGCTTTCTTT	CASSARQGMNTEAFF
12	TRBV6-5	NA	TRBD2	TRBJ2-1	TGTGCCGTCCGGGGGGGTGGCAATGAGCAGTTCTTC	CAVRGGGNEQFF
14	TRBV5-1	NA	NA	TRBJ2-1	TGCGCCAGTTCTCAGACGGGCTGGGGGAATGAGCAGTTCTTC	CASSQTGWGNEQFF
14	TRBV10-3	NA	NA	TRBJ1-3	TGTGCCATCAGTGTATCCGATTCTGGAAACACCATATATTTT	CAISVSDSGNTIYF
12	TRBV28	NA	TRBD1	TRBJ2-5	TGTGCCAGCAGTTCAGGGGGTCTGGCCCAGTACTTC	CASSSGGLAQYF
18	TRBV6-4	NA	TRBD1	TRBJ1-1	TGTGCCAGCAGAAACGTCCGGACAGGGGGCGCGGGGGACACTGAAGCTTTCTTT	CASRNVRTGGAGDTEAFF
15	TRBV29-1	few	TRBD1	TRBJ1-2	TGCAGCGGCTCTACCCGAACAGGGGGCGCAGATGGCTACACCTTC	CSGSTRTGGADGYTF
15	TRBV10-3	NA	NA	TRBJ2-5	TGTGCCATCAGTGAGTCGGATTGGTACCAAGAGACCCAGTACTTC	CAISESDWYQETQYF